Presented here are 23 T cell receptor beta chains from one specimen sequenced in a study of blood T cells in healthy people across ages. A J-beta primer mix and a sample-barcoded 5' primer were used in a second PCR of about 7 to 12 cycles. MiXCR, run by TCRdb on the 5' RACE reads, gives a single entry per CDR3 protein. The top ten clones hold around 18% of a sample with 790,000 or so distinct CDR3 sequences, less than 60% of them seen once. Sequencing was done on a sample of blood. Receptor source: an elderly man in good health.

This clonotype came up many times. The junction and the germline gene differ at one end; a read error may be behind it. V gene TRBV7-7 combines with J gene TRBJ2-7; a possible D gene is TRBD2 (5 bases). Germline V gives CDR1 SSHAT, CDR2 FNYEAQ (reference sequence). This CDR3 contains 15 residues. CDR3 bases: TGTGCTAGCAGCCCCCTAGCAACACCGCTACGGTCCCAGTACTTC. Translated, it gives CASSPLATPLRSQYF.

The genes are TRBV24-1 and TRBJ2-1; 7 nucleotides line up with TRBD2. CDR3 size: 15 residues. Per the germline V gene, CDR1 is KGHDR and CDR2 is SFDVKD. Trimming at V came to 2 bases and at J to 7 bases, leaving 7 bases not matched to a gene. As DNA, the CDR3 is TGTGCCACCAGTGATTGGACTAGAAGTCAAAATGAGCAGTTCTTC. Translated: CATSDWTRSQNEQFF.

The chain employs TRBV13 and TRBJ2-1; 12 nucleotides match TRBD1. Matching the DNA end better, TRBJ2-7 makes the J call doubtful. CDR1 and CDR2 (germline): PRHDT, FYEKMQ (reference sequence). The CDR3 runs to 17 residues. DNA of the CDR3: TGTGCCAGCAGCTTTCTGGGACAGGGGGCGCTAGGCAATGAGCAGTACTTC. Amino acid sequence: CASSFLGQGALGNEQYF.

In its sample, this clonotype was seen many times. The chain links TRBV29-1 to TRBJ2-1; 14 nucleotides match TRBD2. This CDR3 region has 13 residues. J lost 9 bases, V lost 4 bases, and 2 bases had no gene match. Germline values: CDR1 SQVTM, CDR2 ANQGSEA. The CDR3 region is CSVAGTSGSEQFF. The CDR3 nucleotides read TGCAGCGTTGCCGGGACTAGCGGGAGTGAGCAGTTCTTC.

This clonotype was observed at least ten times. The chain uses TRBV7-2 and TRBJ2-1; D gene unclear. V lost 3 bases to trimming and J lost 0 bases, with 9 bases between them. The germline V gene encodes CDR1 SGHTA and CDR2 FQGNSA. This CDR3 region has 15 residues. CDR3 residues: CASSFRDVSYNEQFF. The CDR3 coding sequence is TGTGCCAGCAGCTTTCGAGACGTCTCCTACAATGAGCAGTTCTTC.

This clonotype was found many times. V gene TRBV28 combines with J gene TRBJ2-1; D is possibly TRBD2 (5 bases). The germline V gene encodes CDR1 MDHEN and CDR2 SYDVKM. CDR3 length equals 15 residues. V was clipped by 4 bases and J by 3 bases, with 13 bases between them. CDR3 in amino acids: CASSWGLAYYNEQFF. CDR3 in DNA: TGTGCCAGCAGTTGGGGTCTAGCCTACTACAATGAGCAGTTCTTC.

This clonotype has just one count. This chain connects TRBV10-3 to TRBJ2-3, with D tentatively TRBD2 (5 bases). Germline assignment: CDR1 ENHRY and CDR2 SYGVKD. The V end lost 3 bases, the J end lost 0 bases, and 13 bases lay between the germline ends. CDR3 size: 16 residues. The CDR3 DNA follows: TGTGCCATCAGTGATGGCGAGCGGACTAGCACAGATACGCAGTATTTT. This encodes CAISDGERTSTDTQYF.

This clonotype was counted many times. CDR3 sequence: CASSLDSGRDGEQFF. CDR3 DNA sequence: TGTGCCAGCAGCTTAGATAGCGGGAGAGACGGTGAGCAGTTCTTC. This sequence joins TRBV7-2 and TRBJ2-1; 9 bases line up with TRBD2. Germline V gene sequence: CDR1 SGHTA, CDR2 FQGNSA. The trim removed 1 base at V and 9 bases at J, leaving 7 bases unmatched. The CDR3 covers 15 residues.

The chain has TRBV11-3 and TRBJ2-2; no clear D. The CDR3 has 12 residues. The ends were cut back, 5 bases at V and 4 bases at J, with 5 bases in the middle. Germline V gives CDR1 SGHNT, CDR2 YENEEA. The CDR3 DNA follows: TGTGCCAGCAGCCGAATCACCGGGGAGCTGTTTTTT. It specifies CASSRITGELFF.

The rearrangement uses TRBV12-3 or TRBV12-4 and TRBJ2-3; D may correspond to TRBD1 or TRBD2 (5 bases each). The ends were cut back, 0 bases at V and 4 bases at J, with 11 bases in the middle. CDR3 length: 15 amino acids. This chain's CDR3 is CASSLAVGTADTQYF. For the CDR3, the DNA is TGTGCCAGCAGTTTAGCGGTAGGGACGGCAGATACGCAGTATTTT.

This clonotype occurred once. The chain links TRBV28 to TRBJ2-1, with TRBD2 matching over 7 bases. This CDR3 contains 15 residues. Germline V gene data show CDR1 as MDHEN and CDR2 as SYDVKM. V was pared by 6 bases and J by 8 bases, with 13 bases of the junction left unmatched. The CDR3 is CASRGPGGLGDEQFF. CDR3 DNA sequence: TGTGCCAGCAGGGGCCCCGGGGGGTTGGGAGATGAGCAGTTCTTC.

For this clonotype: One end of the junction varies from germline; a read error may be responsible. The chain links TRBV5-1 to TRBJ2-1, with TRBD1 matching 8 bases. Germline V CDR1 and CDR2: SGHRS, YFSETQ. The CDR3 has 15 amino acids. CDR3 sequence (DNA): TGCGCCAGCAGCTTGGGGACAGGGTCGAACAAGGAGCAGTTCTTC. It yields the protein CASSLGTGSNKEQFF.

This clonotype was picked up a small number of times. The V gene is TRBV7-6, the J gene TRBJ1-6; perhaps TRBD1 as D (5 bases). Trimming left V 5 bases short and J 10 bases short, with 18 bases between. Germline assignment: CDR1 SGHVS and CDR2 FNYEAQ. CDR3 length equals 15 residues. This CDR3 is CASSVSQGRRSPLHF. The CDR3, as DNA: TGTGCCAGCAGCGTCTCGCAGGGACGCCGCTCACCCCTCCACTTT.

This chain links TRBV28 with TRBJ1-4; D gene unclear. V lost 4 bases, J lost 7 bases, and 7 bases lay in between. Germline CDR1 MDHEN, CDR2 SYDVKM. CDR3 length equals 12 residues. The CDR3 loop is CASSSKREKLFF. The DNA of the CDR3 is TGTGCCAGCAGTTCGAAGCGTGAAAAACTGTTTTTT.

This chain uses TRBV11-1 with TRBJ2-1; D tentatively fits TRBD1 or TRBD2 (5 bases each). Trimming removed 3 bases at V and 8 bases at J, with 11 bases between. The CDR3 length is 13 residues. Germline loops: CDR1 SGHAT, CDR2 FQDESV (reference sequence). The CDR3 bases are TGTGCCAGCAGCTTGTATGGGGGAGATGAGCAGTTCTTC. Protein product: CASSLYGGDEQFF. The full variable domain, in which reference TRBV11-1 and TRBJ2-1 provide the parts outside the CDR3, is EAEVAQSPRYKITEKSQAVAFWCDPISGHATLYWYRQILGQGPELLVQFQDESVVDDSQLPKDRFSAERLKGVDSTLKIQPAELGDSAMYLCASSLYGGDEQFFGPGTRLTVL.

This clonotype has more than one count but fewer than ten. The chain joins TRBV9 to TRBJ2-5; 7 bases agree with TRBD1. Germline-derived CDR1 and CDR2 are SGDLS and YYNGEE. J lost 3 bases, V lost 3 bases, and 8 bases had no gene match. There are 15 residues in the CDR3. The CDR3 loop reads CASSGLPTGEETQYF. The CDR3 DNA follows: TGTGCCAGCAGCGGACTTCCCACAGGGGAAGAGACCCAGTACTTC.

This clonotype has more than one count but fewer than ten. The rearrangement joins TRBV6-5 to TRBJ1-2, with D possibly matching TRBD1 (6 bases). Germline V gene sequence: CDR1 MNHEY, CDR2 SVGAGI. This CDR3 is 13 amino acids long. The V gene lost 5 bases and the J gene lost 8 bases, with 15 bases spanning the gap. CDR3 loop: CASSPRSGAGYTF. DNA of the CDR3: TGTGCCAGCAGTCCACGATCAGGGGCAGGCTACACCTTC.

The CDR3 DNA sequence: TGTGCCAGCTCCAATAACGCAGAGGGAGAGCAGTTCTTC. It yields the protein CASSNNAEGEQFF. The chain is built from TRBV18 and TRBJ2-1; possibly TRBD2 for D (5 bases). Trimming took off 6 bases at V and 10 bases at J, with 16 bases between the two ends. The CDR3 is 13 amino acids. Germline values: CDR1 KGHSH, CDR2 LQKENI.

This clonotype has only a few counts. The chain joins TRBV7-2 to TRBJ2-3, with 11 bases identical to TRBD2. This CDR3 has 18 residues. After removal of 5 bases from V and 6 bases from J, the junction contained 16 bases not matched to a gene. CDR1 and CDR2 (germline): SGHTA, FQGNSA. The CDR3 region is CASSRPQLLAGDYDTQYF. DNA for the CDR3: TGTGCCAGCAGCCGACCTCAACTACTAGCGGGAGACTACGATACGCAGTATTTT.

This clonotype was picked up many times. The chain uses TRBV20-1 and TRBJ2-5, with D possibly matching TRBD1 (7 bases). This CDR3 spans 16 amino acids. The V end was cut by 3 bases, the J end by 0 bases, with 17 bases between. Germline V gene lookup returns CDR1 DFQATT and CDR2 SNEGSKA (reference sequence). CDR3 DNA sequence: TGCAGTGCTAGTATTGCGGCAGGGGGGCACCAAGAGACCCAGTACTTC. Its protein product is CSASIAAGGHQETQYF.

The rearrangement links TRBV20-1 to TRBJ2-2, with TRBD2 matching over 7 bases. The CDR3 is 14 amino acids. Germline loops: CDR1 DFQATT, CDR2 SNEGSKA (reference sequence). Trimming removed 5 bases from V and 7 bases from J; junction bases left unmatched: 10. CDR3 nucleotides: TGCAGTGCTTCCGGCGGAGCGGGAAACGGGGAGCTGTTTTTT. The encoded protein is CSASGGAGNGELFF.

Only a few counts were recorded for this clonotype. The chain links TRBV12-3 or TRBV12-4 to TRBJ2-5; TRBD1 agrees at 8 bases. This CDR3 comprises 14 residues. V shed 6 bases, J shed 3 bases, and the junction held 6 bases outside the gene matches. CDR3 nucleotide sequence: TGTGCCAGCAGCACCTCGGACAGGGAAGAGACCCAGTACTTC. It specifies CASSTSDREETQYF.

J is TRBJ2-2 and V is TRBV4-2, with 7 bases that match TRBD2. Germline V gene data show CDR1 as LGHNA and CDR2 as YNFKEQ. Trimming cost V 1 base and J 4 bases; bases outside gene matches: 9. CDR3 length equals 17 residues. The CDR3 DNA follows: TGTGCCAGCAGCCAAGCCCAGGGCGGGGGAGGCACCGGGGAGCTGTTTTTT. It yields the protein CASSQAQGGGGTGELFF.